Listed below are T cell receptor beta chains from one sample, sequenced in a study of technical replicates of blood from a few donors. Repertoires were generated with immunoSEQ multiplex PCR, while TCRdb's copy carries only in-frame clones and drops some. Counted here are more than 65,000 clones, just under 95% occurring once; the ten biggest clones make up 0.2% to 0.3%. The sample consisted of T cells isolated from PBMCs. The receptors were sampled from a human donor in good health. CDR3s include the opening cysteine and the closing phenylalanine or tryptophan. A D gene is named only where the DNA matches it firmly. A clone size is listed for some rows: how often the clone was seen (once, few, many), or a class if it is expanded.

V gene	D gene	clone size	J gene	CDR3 DNA	CDR3 protein
TRBV5-1	-	-	TRBJ1-5	TGCGCCAGCAGCTTGGGGGGTGGAGGCGATCAGCCCCAGCATTTT	CASSLGGGGDQPQHF
TRBV12-5	TRBD1	-	TRBJ2-3	TGTGCTAGTGGTACCGGGACAGTGAGCACAGATACGCAGTATTTT	CASGTGTVSTDTQYF
TRBV5-1	TRBD2	-	TRBJ2-2	TGCGCCAGCAGCTTGGGGCTAGCGGGAACCGGGGAGCTGTTTTTT	CASSLGLAGTGELFF
TRBV5-6	-	-	TRBJ1-1	TGTGCCAGCACCCCGCGGTGGGAGGACACTGAAGCTTTCTTT	CASTPRWEDTEAFF
TRBV27	TRBD2	once	TRBJ2-3	TGTGCCAGCAGTTTCCTTAGCGGGGGGGCTAGAGATACGCAGTATTTT	CASSFLSGGARDTQYF
TRBV4-1	-	-	TRBJ1-1	TGCGCCAGCAACAACATGCAGGGTTCGAGGGAAGCTTTCTTT	CASNNMQGSREAFF
TRBV19	TRBD2	-	TRBJ2-1	TGTGCCAGTAGTATTCTGGCGGGAGGGGTGGCTGAGCAGTTCTTC	CASSILAGGVAEQFF
TRBV4-1	TRBD2	-	TRBJ2-3	TGCGCCAGCAGCCAACCGGAGCGGGGGGCTCGCACAGATACGCAGTATTTT	CASSQPERGARTDTQYF
TRBV7-8	-	-	TRBJ1-3	TGTGCCAGCAGCTCCCAGAGGGCTGGACGGTTCTCTGGAAACACCATATATTTT	CASSSQRAGRFSGNTIYF
TRBV5-6	-	-	TRBJ1-5	TGTGCCAGCAGCTCACGTAACAGGTCTAGCAATCAGCCCCAGCATTTT	CASSSRNRSSNQPQHF
TRBV15	-	-	TRBJ1-5	TGTGCCACCAGCAGAGATTCGAGGAGCAATCAGCCCCAGCATTTT	CATSRDSRSNQPQHF
TRBV4-1	-	-	TRBJ2-3	TGCGCCAGCAGCCTCGAGGCTTCCTTACACACAGATACGCAGTATTTT	CASSLEASLHTDTQYF
TRBV6-1	-	-	TRBJ1-2	TGTGCCAGCAGGGATAGAAAGATCGGGGGCTACACCTTC	CASRDRKIGGYTF
TRBV18	-	-	TRBJ1-5	TGTGCCAGCCTAAGTGGGGGCGTTAGCAATCAGCCCCAGCATTTT	CASLSGGVSNQPQHF
TRBV19	TRBD2	once	TRBJ2-1	TGTGCCAGTAGTAAGCGGGGGGGCCATCAGGCCAATGAGCAGTTCTTC	CASSKRGGHQANEQFF
TRBV6-5	-	-	TRBJ1-5	TGTGCCAGCAGAGCGACAGGTTCTAACCCCCAGCATTTT	CASRATGSNPQHF
TRBV4-2	TRBD1	-	TRBJ1-2	TGTGCCAGCAGCCCCGGAGGGGGCAATGGCTACACCTTC	CASSPGGGNGYTF